Listed below are T cell receptor beta chains from one sample, sequenced in a study of post-analysis software for immune sequencing data. A single record per CDR3 protein comes from TCRdb applying MiXCR to the PCR reads. The sample has about 680,000 distinct CDR3 sequences, approximately 59% seen once. Material for sequencing was blood. These receptors originate from a girl aged 2 to 9 with multiple sclerosis. Both conserved end residues are part of each CDR3. A D gene is named only where the DNA matches it firmly. The size field is filled for only some rows; it gives once, few, many or a size class.

j_call: TRBJ1-6
clone_size: .
d_call: TRBD1
v_call: TRBV12-5
cdr3_aa: CASGTSGGNSPLHF
cdr3_nt: TGTGCTAGTGGTACCTCAGGGGGTAATTCACCCCTCCACTTT

j_call: TRBJ2-1
clone_size: few
d_call: .
v_call: TRBV6-5
cdr3_aa: CASSYSRLVEGNEQFF
cdr3_nt: TGTGCCAGCAGTTACTCTAGACTAGTTGAAGGTAATGAGCAGTTCTTC

j_call: TRBJ2-7
clone_size: .
d_call: TRBD2
v_call: TRBV18
cdr3_aa: CASSLPDGLAADGGEQYF
cdr3_nt: TGTGCCAGCTCACTCCCTGACGGACTAGCGGCAGACGGCGGGGAGCAGTACTTC

j_call: TRBJ2-5
clone_size: .
d_call: TRBD2
v_call: TRBV4-1
cdr3_aa: CASSQDPGGGETQYF
cdr3_nt: TGCGCCAGCAGCCAAGATCCGGGAGGGGGAGAGACCCAGTACTTC

j_call: TRBJ1-5
clone_size: once
d_call: .
v_call: TRBV20-1
cdr3_aa: CSASPGVGQPQHF
cdr3_nt: TGCAGTGCTAGTCCAGGGGTTGGACAGCCCCAGCATTTT

j_call: TRBJ2-1
clone_size: .
d_call: TRBD1
v_call: TRBV11-2
cdr3_aa: CASSLIGTAVYNEQFF
cdr3_nt: TGTGCCAGCAGCTTAATCGGGACAGCCGTTTACAATGAGCAGTTCTTC

j_call: TRBJ2-6
clone_size: few
d_call: .
v_call: TRBV4-1
cdr3_aa: CASSQVPPSGANVLTF
cdr3_nt: TGCGCCAGCAGCCAAGTTCCTCCATCTGGGGCCAACGTCCTGACTTTC

j_call: TRBJ2-3
clone_size: .
d_call: TRBD2
v_call: TRBV7-7
cdr3_aa: CASSLGRLAGTDTQYF
cdr3_nt: TGTGCTAGCAGCTTAGGGCGTCTAGCGGGGACAGATACGCAGTATTTT

j_call: TRBJ2-7
clone_size: few
d_call: TRBD2
v_call: TRBV3-1
cdr3_aa: CASSLLPGLAEYEQYF
cdr3_nt: TGTGCCAGCAGCCTCTTACCGGGACTAGCGGAGTACGAGCAGTACTTC

j_call: TRBJ2-5
clone_size: few
d_call: TRBD2
v_call: TRBV4-2
cdr3_aa: CASSQDKGLEHQETQYF
cdr3_nt: TGTGCCAGCAGCCAAGATAAGGGACTAGAGCATCAAGAGACCCAGTACTTC

j_call: TRBJ1-4
clone_size: .
d_call: .
v_call: TRBV27
cdr3_aa: CASSLSVPEKPFF
cdr3_nt: TGTGCCAGCAGTTTATCGGTGCCAGAAAAACCGTTTTTT

j_call: TRBJ2-1
clone_size: few
d_call: TRBD2
v_call: TRBV6-2/TRBV6-3
cdr3_aa: CASSYFSGLAGVNEQFF
cdr3_nt: TGTGCCAGCAGTTACTTCTCGGGACTAGCGGGAGTTAATGAGCAGTTCTTC

j_call: TRBJ2-5
clone_size: .
d_call: .
v_call: TRBV13
cdr3_aa: CASSRGWGTQYF
cdr3_nt: TGTGCCAGCAGCCGCGGTTGGGGGACCCAGTACTTC

j_call: TRBJ2-5
clone_size: .
d_call: .
v_call: TRBV10-3
cdr3_aa: CAISEFVGEQYF
cdr3_nt: TGTGCCATCAGTGAGTTTGTAGGGGAGCAGTACTTC

j_call: TRBJ2-1
clone_size: few
d_call: .
v_call: TRBV29-1
cdr3_aa: CSADGPQHNEQFF
cdr3_nt: TGCAGCGCCGATGGGCCACAGCACAATGAGCAGTTCTTC

j_call: TRBJ2-1
clone_size: few
d_call: .
v_call: TRBV6-5
cdr3_aa: CASSSDYSYNEQFF
cdr3_nt: TGTGCCAGCAGTTCGGATTACTCCTACAATGAGCAGTTCTTC

j_call: TRBJ2-5
clone_size: .
d_call: TRBD2
v_call: TRBV6-5
cdr3_aa: CASKTSGGLQETQYF
cdr3_nt: TGTGCCAGCAAGACTAGCGGGGGCCTACAAGAGACCCAGTACTTC

j_call: TRBJ1-5
clone_size: .
d_call: TRBD1
v_call: TRBV3-1
cdr3_aa: CASSQGTGGANQPQHF
cdr3_nt: TGTGCCAGCAGCCAAGGCACAGGGGGCGCAAATCAGCCCCAGCATTTT

j_call: TRBJ1-1
clone_size: .
d_call: TRBD1
v_call: TRBV7-2
cdr3_aa: CASRETGTYTEAFF
cdr3_nt: TGTGCCAGCAGAGAGACAGGGACATACACTGAAGCTTTCTTT

j_call: TRBJ2-1
clone_size: few
d_call: .
v_call: TRBV15
cdr3_aa: CATSRDEGSYNEQFF
cdr3_nt: TGTGCCACCAGCAGAGATGAGGGGAGCTACAATGAGCAGTTCTTC